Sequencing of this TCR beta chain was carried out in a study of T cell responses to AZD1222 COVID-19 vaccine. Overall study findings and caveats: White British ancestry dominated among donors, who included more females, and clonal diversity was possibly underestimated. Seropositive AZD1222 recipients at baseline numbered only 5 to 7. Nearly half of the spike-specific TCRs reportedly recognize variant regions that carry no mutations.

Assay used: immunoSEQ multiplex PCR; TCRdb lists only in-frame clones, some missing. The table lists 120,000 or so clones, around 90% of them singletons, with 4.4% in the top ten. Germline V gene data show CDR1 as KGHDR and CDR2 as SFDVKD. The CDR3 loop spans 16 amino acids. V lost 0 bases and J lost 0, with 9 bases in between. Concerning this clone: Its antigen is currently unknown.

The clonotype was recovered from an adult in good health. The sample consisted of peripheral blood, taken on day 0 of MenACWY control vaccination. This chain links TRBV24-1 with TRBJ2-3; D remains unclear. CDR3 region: CATSDLGTSSTDTQYF. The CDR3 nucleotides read TGTGCCACCAGTGATTTGGGCACCTCTAGCACAGATACGCAGTATTTT.